The sequence of this T cell receptor (beta chain) was determined in a study of blood T cell repertoires in COVID-19. Study-level background: From the United States, Italy and Spain came samples of acute and convalescent COVID-19.

CDR1 is SGHRS and CDR2 is YFSETQ in the germline V gene. The CDR3 has 14 residues. V lost 6 bases, J lost 4 bases, and 16 bases lay in between. In the original processing: Estimates of nucleated cell counts were drawn from the amplification of reference gene primers. Here immunoSEQ multiplex PCR was the method, and the copy in TCRdb shows in-frame clones only, minus some. V and J calls and clone size are given by that table; D and trimming were obtained from the DNA. The sample holds about 44,000 clones, about 86% seen once. The origin of this receptor is a human donor in a cohort sampled during active COVID-19. The sample consisted of peripheral blood. This chain links TRBV5-1 with TRBJ1-1; D might be TRBD1 (5 bases). The CDR3 nucleotides are TGCGCCAGCACCCTCACGGGGGAATCCACTGAAGCTTTCTTT. Translated, it gives CASTLTGESTEAFF.